The rows below give T cell receptor beta chains drawn from one sample of a study of OX40 agonist ivuxolimab in advanced cancers. Some clones are missing from TCRdb's copy, which holds only in-frame ones; the method was immunoSEQ multiplex PCR. The table shows 85,000 to 90,000 clones, with roughly nine tenths occurring only once. Here the sequenced sample was CD4+ or CD8+ T cells sorted from blood, taken in a trial of the OX40 agonist ivuxolimab. These receptors were taken from an adult with an advanced solid tumor such as melanoma, head and neck, liver or kidney cancer. The CDR3 runs from the conserved cysteine through the conserved F or W. D genes are given only for firm matches. Size is omitted from some rows. Given values are once, few, many or a class for expanded clones.

V gene	clone size	J gene	D gene	CDR3 protein	CDR3 DNA
TRBV5-4	NA	TRBJ1-2	TRBD1	CASSPGTGGFNYGYTF	TGTGCCAGCAGCCCCGGGACAGGGGGCTTCAACTATGGCTACACCTTC
TRBV29-1	NA	TRBJ2-3	NA	CSVSSGLGTDTQYF	TGCAGCGTTTCCTCGGGGCTCGGCACAGATACGCAGTATTTT
TRBV10-3	NA	TRBJ2-5	NA	CAISGNRGRGETQYF	TGTGCCATCAGTGGGAACAGGGGTCGGGGGGAGACCCAGTACTTC
TRBV11-2	NA	TRBJ1-1	NA	CASSLGLMNTEAFF	TGTGCCAGCAGCTTAGGACTCATGAACACTGAAGCTTTCTTT
TRBV2	NA	TRBJ1-5	TRBD1	CASSSGQSSNQPQHF	TGTGCCAGCAGTTCGGGACAGAGTAGCAATCAGCCCCAGCATTTT
TRBV18	NA	TRBJ2-5	NA	CASSPGPEQETQYF	TGTGCCAGCTCCCCGGGGCCCGAGCAGGAGACCCAGTACTTC
TRBV19	NA	TRBJ1-2	NA	CASSIATGTLLYGYTF	TGTGCCAGTAGTATAGCCACAGGCACGCTCCTCTATGGCTACACCTTC
TRBV19	NA	TRBJ1-2	NA	CASSIGVNYGYTF	TGTGCCAGTAGTATCGGAGTTAACTATGGCTACACCTTC
TRBV5-1	NA	TRBJ2-2	NA	CASSLGAGPAGELFF	TGCGCCAGCAGCTTGGGGGCAGGGCCGGCCGGGGAGCTGTTTTTT
TRBV25-1	NA	TRBJ1-2	NA	CASSESTTYYGYTF	TGTGCCAGCAGTGAATCGACCACCTACTATGGCTACACCTTC
TRBV10-3	NA	TRBJ2-1	TRBD2	CAIRPGLAGGVNEQFF	TGTGCCATCAGGCCAGGACTAGCGGGAGGGGTTAATGAGCAGTTCTTC
TRBV5-5	NA	TRBJ2-1	TRBD2	CASAPFTAGVSNEQFF	TGTGCCAGCGCTCCGTTTACAGCGGGAGTCTCCAATGAGCAGTTCTTC
TRBV6-6	NA	TRBJ1-1	NA	CASRANPGVRTEAFF	TGTGCCAGCAGAGCGAATCCAGGGGTGAGGACTGAAGCTTTCTTT
TRBV6-5	NA	TRBJ2-7	NA	CASSYSGKVVYEQYF	TGTGCCAGCAGTTACTCGGGGAAGGTCGTTTACGAGCAGTACTTC
TRBV30	NA	TRBJ2-3	NA	CAWSGGQDTQYF	TGTGCCTGGAGCGGAGGCCAAGATACGCAGTATTTT
TRBV11-2	NA	TRBJ1-2	NA	CASSLDRDYGYTF	TGTGCCAGCAGCTTAGACAGGGACTATGGCTACACCTTC
TRBV7-8	NA	TRBJ2-2	TRBD1	CASSWGQVMNTGELFF	TGTGCCAGCAGCTGGGGACAGGTCATGAACACCGGGGAGCTGTTTTTT
TRBV18	NA	TRBJ2-2	NA	CASSPVTGAGTGELFF	TGTGCCAGCTCACCAGTAACGGGAGCAGGAACCGGGGAGCTGTTTTTT
TRBV5-1	NA	TRBJ2-6	NA	CASTADPLSSGANVLTF	TGCGCCAGTACGGCCGATCCTCTTAGCTCTGGGGCCAACGTCCTGACTTTC
TRBV19	NA	TRBJ1-1	NA	CASSIENTEAFF	TGTGCCAGTAGTATCGAAAACACTGAAGCTTTCTTT
TRBV7-9	NA	TRBJ2-1	NA	CASSYVHEQFF	TGTGCCAGCAGCTACGTCCATGAGCAGTTCTTC
TRBV5-1	once	TRBJ2-2	NA	CASRRAGHTGELFF	TGCGCCAGCCGGAGGGCCGGGCACACCGGGGAGCTGTTTTTT
TRBV6-5	NA	TRBJ1-2	NA	CASTPFGGSYGYTF	TGTGCCAGCACCCCATTTGGAGGGAGTTATGGCTACACCTTC
TRBV19	NA	TRBJ1-1	TRBD1	CASSIALDREAFF	TGTGCCAGTAGTATAGCACTCGACAGGGAGGCTTTCTTT
TRBV11-2	NA	TRBJ1-3	NA	CASRGYGNTIYF	TGTGCCAGCAGGGGGTATGGAAACACCATATATTTT
TRBV7-6	NA	TRBJ2-1	TRBD2	CASSFRTSGSGEQFF	TGTGCCAGCAGCTTTCGGACTAGCGGGAGTGGTGAGCAGTTCTTC
TRBV28	NA	TRBJ1-5	TRBD1	CASSWGRGTQPQHF	TGTGCCAGCAGTTGGGGCAGGGGGACTCAGCCCCAGCATTTT
TRBV6-5	NA	TRBJ2-7	NA	CASSGMEQYF	TGTGCCAGCAGTGGGATGGAGCAGTACTTC
TRBV6-8	once	TRBJ2-5	NA	CASSFRWNQETQYF	TGTGCCAGCAGTTTCCGGTGGAACCAAGAGACCCAGTACTTC
TRBV18	NA	TRBJ2-2	NA	CASSPGSNTGELFF	TGTGCCAGCTCACCGGGCTCGAACACCGGGGAGCTGTTTTTT
TRBV19	NA	TRBJ1-1	NA	CASRPNGGYGTEAFF	TGTGCCAGTAGACCGAATGGGGGTTATGGTACTGAAGCTTTCTTT
TRBV27	NA	TRBJ1-6	TRBD1	CASSAGGVGSPLHF	TGTGCCAGCAGCGCAGGGGGCGTAGGATCACCCCTCCACTTT
TRBV5-1	NA	TRBJ1-1	NA	CASSDGTMLTEAFF	TGCGCCAGCAGCGACGGGACTATGCTCACTGAAGCTTTCTTT
TRBV6-1	NA	TRBJ2-1	TRBD2	CASSERSRAGGYNEQFF	TGTGCCAGCAGTGAAAGGTCAAGAGCGGGAGGGTACAATGAGCAGTTCTTC
TRBV5-1	NA	TRBJ1-1	NA	CASSPGQGVLNTEAFF	TGCGCCAGCAGCCCGGGTCAGGGCGTTTTGAACACTGAAGCTTTCTTT
TRBV6-5	NA	TRBJ2-7	TRBD2	CASSRTSGSGYF	TGTGCCAGCAGTCGGACTAGCGGGAGCGGTTACTTC
TRBV30	NA	TRBJ2-7	TRBD2	CAWSLAGAPTKQYF	TGTGCCTGGAGTTTAGCGGGAGCTCCTACCAAGCAGTACTTC
TRBV28	NA	TRBJ1-5	TRBD1	CASSPRTGGYNQPQHF	TGTGCCAGCAGTCCACGGACAGGAGGTTACAATCAGCCCCAGCATTTT
TRBV6-5	NA	TRBJ2-1	TRBD2	CASTGTGGRNEQFF	TGTGCCAGCACGGGGACGGGAGGGAGAAATGAGCAGTTCTTC
TRBV2	NA	TRBJ1-6	NA	CASSEALYSPLHF	TGTGCCAGCAGTGAAGCCCTTTACTCACCCCTCCACTTT
TRBV4-1	NA	TRBJ2-1	TRBD1	CASSPNTGVNEQFF	TGCGCCAGCAGCCCTAACACAGGGGTCAATGAGCAGTTCTTC
TRBV28	NA	TRBJ2-7	TRBD2	CASRSASGSVGLEQYF	TGTGCCAGCAGGTCTGCTAGCGGGAGTGTCGGCCTCGAGCAGTACTTC
TRBV4-3	once	TRBJ2-2	NA	CASSLGWLNTGELFF	TGCGCCAGCAGCCTGGGGTGGTTGAACACCGGGGAGCTGTTTTTT
TRBV28	NA	TRBJ2-3	TRBD2	CASSAPGGGDTQYF	TGTGCCAGCAGTGCCCCGGGGGGAGGAGATACGCAGTATTTT
TRBV5-1	NA	TRBJ2-3	TRBD2	CASSNAPSGTTDTQYF	TGCGCCAGCTCAAACGCCCCTAGCGGGACCACAGATACGCAGTATTTT
TRBV11-1	NA	TRBJ2-7	TRBD2	CASSGRPGGEQYF	TGTGCCAGCAGCGGGCGACCGGGGGGAGAGCAGTACTTC
TRBV5-8	NA	TRBJ2-3	TRBD2	CASSRGLAGYTQYF	TGTGCCAGCAGCCGCGGACTAGCAGGATATACGCAGTATTTT
TRBV2	NA	TRBJ2-1	TRBD1	CASNAPGTGLQGPYNEQFF	TGTGCCAGCAACGCTCCCGGGACAGGCCTACAGGGTCCCTACAATGAGCAGTTCTTC
TRBV2	NA	TRBJ2-7	TRBD2	CASSEAALAGESQYF	TGTGCCAGCAGTGAAGCGGCACTAGCGGGAGAGTCGCAGTACTTC